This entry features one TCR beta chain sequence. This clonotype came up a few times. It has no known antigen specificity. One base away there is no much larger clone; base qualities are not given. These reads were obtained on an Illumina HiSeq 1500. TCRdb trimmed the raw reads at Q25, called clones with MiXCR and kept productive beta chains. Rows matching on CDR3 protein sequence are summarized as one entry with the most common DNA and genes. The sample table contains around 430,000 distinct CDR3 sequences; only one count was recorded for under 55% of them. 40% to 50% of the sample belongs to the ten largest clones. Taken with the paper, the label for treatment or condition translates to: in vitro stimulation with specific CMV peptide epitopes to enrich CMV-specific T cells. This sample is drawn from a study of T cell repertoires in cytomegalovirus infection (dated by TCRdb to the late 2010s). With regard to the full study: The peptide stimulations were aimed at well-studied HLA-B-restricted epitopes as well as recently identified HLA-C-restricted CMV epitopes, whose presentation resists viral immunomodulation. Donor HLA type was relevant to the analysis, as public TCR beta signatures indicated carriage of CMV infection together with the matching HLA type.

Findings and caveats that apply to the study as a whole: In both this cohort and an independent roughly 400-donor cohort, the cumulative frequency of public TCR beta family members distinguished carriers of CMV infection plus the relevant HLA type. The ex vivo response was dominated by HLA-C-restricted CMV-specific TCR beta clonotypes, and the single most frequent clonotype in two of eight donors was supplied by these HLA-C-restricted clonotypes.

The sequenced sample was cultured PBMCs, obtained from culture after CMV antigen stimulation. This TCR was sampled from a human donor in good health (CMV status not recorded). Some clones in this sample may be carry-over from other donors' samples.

The CDR3 loop reads CASSQGTVRKETQYF. The sequenced DNA is TGTGCCAGCAGCCAGGGGACAGTCAGGAAAGAGACCCAGTACTTC. The rearranged chain carries TRBV28 and TRBJ2-5; TRBD1 matches 7 bases in the middle. From a lookup of the germline V gene, CDR1 and CDR2 are MDHEN and SYDVKM. The cysteine opens and the phenylalanine closes a CDR3 of 15 amino acids. Left in the record is the CDR3 DNA by itself, 45 bases read in frame from the first base. Trimming accounts for 6 bases at V and 3 bases at J, while the number of junction bases matched to no gene is 10.